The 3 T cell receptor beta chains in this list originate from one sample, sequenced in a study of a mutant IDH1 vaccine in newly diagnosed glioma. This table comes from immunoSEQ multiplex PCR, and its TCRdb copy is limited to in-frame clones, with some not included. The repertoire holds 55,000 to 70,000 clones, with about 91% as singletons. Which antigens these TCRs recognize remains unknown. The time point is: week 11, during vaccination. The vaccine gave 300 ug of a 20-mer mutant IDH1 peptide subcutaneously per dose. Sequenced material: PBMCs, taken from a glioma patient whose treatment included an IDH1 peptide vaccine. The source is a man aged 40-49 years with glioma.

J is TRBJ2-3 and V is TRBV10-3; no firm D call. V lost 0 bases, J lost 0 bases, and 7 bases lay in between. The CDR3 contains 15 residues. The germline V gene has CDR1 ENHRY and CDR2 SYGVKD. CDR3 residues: CAISESGQSTDTQYF. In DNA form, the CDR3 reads TGTGCCATCAGTGAGTCGGGCCAGAGCACAGATACGCAGTATTTT.

CDR3 residues: CASSQDSPNSGNTIYF. In DNA, the CDR3 is TGCGCCAGCAGCCAAGATAGCCCGAACTCTGGAAACACCATATATTTT. This chain uses TRBV4-3 with TRBJ1-3; D is unclear. The V end lost 0 bases, the J end lost 0 bases, and 9 bases lay between the germline ends. Germline V gives CDR1 LGHNA, CDR2 YSLEER. The length of the CDR3 is 16 residues.

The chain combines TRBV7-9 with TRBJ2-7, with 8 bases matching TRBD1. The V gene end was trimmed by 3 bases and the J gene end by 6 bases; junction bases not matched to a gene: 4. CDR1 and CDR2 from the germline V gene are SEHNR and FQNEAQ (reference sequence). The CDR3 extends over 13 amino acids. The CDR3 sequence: CASSFGQGGEQYF. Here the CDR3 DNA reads TGTGCCAGCAGCTTCGGACAGGGTGGCGAGCAGTACTTC.